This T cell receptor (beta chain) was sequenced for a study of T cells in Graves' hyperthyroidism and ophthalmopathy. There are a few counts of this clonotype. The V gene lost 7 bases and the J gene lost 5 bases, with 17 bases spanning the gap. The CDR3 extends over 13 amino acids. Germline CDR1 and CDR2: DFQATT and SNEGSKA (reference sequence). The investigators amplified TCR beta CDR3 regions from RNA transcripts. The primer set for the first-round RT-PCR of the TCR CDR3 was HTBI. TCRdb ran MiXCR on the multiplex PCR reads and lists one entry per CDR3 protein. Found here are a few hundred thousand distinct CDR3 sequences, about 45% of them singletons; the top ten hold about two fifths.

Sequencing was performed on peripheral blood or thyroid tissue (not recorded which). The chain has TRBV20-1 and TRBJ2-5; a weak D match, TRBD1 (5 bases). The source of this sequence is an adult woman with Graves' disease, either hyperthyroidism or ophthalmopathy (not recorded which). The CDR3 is CSVDIRSLETQYF. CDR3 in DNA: TGCAGTGTGGACATACGGTCTTTGGAGACCCAGTACTTC.